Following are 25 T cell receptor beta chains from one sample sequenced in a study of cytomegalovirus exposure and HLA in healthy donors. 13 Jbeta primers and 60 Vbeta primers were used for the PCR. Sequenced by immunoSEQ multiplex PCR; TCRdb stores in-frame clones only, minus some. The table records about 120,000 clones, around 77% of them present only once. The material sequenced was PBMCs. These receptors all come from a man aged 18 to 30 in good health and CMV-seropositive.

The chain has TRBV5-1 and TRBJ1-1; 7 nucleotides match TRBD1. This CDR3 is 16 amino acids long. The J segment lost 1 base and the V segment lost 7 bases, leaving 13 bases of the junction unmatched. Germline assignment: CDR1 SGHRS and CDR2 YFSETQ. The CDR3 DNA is TGCGCCAGCTTTACAGGGGCGAACCCACAGAACACTGAAGCTTTCTTT. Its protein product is CASFTGANPQNTEAFF.

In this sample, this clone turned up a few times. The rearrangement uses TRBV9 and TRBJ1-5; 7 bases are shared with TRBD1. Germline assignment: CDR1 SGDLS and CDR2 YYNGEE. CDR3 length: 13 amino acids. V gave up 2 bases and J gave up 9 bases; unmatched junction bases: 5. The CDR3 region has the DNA TGTGCCAGCAGCGTCGGACAGGCCGGGCCCCAGCATTTT. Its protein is CASSVGQAGPQHF. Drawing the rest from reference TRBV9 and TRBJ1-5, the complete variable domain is DSGVTQTPKHLITATGQRVTLRCSPRSGDLSVYWYQQSLDQGLQFLIQYYNGEERAKGNILERFSAQQFPDLHSELNLSSLELGDSALYFCASSVGQAGPQHFGDGTRLSIL.

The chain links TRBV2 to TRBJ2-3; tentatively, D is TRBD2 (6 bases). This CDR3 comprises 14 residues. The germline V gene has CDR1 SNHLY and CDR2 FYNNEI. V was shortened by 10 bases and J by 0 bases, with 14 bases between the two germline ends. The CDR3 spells CATVADRSTDTQYF. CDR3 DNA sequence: TGTGCCACCGTAGCGGACCGTAGCACAGATACGCAGTATTTT.

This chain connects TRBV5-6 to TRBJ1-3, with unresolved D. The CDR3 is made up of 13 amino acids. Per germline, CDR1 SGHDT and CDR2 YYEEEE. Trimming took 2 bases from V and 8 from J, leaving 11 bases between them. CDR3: CASSFQRADTIYF. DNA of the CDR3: TGTGCCAGCAGCTTCCAGAGGGCAGACACCATATATTTT.

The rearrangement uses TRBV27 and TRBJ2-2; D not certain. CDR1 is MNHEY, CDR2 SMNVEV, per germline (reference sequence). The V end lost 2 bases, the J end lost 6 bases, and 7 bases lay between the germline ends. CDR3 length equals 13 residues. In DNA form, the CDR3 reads TGTGCCAGCAGTTTACCCCCCTCCGGGGAGCTGTTTTTT. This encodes CASSLPPSGELFF.

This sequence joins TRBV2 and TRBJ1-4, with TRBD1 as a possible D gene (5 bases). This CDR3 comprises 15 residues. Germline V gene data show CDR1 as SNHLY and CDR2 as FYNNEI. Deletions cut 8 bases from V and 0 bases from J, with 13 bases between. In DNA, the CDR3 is TGTGCCAGCGGCAGGGATAGATCAACTAATGAAAAACTGTTTTTT. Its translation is CASGRDRSTNEKLFF.

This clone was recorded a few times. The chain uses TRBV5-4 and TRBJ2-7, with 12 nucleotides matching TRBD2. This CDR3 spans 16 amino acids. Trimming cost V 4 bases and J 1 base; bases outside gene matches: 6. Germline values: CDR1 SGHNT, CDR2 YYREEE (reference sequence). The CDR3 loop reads CASSRPTSGSSYEQYF. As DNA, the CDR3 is TGTGCCAGCAGCCGACCGACTAGCGGGAGTTCCTACGAGCAGTACTTC.

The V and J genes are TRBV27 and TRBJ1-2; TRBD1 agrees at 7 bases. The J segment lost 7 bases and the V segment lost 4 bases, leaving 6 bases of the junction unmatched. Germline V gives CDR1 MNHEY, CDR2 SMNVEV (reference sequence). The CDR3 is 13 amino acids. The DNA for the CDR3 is TGTGCCAGCAGTTGGGGGCAGGGGGGTGGCTACACCTTC. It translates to CASSWGQGGGYTF.

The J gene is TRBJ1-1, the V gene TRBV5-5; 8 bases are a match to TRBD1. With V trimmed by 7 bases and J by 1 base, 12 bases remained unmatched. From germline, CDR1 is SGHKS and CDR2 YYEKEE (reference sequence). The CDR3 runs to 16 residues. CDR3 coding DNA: TGTGCCAGCCGTCGCCAGGGGGCTTTGGGGAACACTGAAGCTTTCTTT. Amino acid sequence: CASRRQGALGNTEAFF.

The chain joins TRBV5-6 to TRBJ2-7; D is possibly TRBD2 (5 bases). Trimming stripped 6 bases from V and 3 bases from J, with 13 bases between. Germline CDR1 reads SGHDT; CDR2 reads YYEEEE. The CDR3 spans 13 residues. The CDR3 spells CASNVAGYYEQYF. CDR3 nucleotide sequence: TGTGCCAGCAATGTGGCGGGTTACTACGAGCAGTACTTC. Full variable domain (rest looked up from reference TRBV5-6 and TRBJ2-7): DAGVTQSPTHLIKTRGQQVTLRCSPKSGHDTVSWYQQALGQGPQFIFQYYEEEERQRGNFPDRFSGHQFPNYSSELNVNALLLGDSALYLCASNVAGYYEQYFGPGTRLTVT.

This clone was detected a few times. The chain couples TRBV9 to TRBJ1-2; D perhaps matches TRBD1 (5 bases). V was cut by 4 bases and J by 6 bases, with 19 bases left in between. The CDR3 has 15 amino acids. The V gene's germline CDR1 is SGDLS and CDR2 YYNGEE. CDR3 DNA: TGTGCCAGCAGCACAGGTGGGGGGAACCTCGATGGCTACACCTTC. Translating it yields CASSTGGGNLDGYTF.

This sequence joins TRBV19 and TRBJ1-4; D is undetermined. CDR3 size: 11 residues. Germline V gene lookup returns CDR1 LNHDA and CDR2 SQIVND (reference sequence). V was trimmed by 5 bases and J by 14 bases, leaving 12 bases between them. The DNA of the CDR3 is TGTGCCAGTAGTTCTCCGACGAGGCTGTTTTTT. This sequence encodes CASSSPTRLFF. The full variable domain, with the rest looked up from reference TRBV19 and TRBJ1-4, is DGGITQSPKYLFRKEGQNVTLSCEQNLNHDAMYWYRQDPGQGLRLIYYSQIVNDFQKGDIAEGYSVSREKKESFPLTVTSAQKNPTAFYLCASSSPTRLFFGSGTQLSVL.

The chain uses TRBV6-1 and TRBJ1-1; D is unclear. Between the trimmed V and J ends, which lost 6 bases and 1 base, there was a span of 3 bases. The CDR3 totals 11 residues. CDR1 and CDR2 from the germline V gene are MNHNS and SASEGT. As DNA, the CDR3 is TGTGCCAGCAGACAGAACACTGAAGCTTTCTTT. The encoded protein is CASRQNTEAFF.

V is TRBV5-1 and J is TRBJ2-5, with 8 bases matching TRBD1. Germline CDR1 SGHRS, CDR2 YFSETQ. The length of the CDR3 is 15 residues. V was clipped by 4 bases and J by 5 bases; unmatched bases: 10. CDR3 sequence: CASSDPGGIGETQYF. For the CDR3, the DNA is TGCGCCAGCAGCGACCCAGGGGGCATTGGTGAGACCCAGTACTTC.

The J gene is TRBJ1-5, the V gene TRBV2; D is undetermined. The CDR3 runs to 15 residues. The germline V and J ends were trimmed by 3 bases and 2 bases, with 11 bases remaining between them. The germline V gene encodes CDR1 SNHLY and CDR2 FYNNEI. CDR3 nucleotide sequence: TGTGCCAGCAGTGACAGGTTAATAGGCAATCAGCCCCAGCATTTT. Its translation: CASSDRLIGNQPQHF.

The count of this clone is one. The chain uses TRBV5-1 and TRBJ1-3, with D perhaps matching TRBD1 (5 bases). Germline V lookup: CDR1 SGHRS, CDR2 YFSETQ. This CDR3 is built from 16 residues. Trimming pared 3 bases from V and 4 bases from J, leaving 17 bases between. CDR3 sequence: CASSSSFAGLGNTIYF. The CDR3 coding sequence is TGCGCCAGCAGCTCCTCGTTTGCGGGACTGGGAAACACCATATATTTT.

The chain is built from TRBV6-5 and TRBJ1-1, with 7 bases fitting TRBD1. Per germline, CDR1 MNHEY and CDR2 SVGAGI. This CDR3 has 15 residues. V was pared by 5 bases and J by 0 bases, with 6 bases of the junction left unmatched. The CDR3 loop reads CASSRLTGMNTEAFF. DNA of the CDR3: TGTGCCAGCAGTCGTCTGACAGGGATGAACACTGAAGCTTTCTTT.

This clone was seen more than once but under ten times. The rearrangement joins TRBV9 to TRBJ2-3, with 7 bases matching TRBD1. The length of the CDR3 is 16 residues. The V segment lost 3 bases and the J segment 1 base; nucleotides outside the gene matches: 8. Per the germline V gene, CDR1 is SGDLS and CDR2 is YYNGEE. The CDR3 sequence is CASSASTGEGTDTQYF. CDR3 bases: TGTGCCAGCAGCGCAAGTACAGGGGAAGGCACAGATACGCAGTATTTT. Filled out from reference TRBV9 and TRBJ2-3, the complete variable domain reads DSGVTQTPKHLITATGQRVTLRCSPRSGDLSVYWYQQSLDQGLQFLIQYYNGEERAKGNILERFSAQQFPDLHSELNLSSLELGDSALYFCASSASTGEGTDTQYFGPGTRLTVL.

The CDR3, as DNA: TGTGCCAGCAGTCCGTCCTTGGGACTGATCTACGAGCAGTACTTC. Translation: CASSPSLGLIYEQYF. The rearrangement links TRBV27 to TRBJ2-7; D possibly corresponds to TRBD2 (6 bases). Germline V gene sequence: CDR1 MNHEY, CDR2 SMNVEV (reference sequence). CDR3 length: 15 amino acids. Trimming stripped 5 bases from V and 3 bases from J, with 17 bases between.

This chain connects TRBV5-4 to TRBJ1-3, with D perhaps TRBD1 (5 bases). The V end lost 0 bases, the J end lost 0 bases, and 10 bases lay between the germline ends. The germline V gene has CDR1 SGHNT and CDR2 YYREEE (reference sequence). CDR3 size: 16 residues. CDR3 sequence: CASSLEQASSGNTIYF. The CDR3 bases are TGTGCCAGCAGCTTGGAACAGGCGTCCTCTGGAAACACCATATATTTT.

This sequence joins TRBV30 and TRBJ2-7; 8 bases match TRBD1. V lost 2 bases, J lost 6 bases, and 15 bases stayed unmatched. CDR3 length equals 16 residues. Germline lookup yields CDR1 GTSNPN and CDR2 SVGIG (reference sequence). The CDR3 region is CAWSPSPRTGPSEQYF. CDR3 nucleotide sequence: TGTGCCTGGAGTCCATCCCCGCGGACAGGGCCCTCCGAGCAGTACTTC.

CDR3 sequence: CASRGPLKNTEAFF. The CDR3 coding sequence is TGCGCCAGCAGGGGGCCCCTGAAGAACACTGAAGCTTTCTTT. The gene calls are TRBV4-1 and TRBJ1-1; a weak D match, TRBD1 (5 bases). The CDR3 has 14 amino acids. V lost 6 bases and J lost 1, with 12 bases in between. Germline V CDR1 and CDR2: MGHRA, YSYEKL.

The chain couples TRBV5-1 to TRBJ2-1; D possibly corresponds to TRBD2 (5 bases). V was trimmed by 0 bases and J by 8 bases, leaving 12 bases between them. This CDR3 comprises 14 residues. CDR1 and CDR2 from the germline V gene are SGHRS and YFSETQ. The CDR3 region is CASSLEGVKDEQFF. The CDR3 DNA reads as TGCGCCAGCAGCTTGGAGGGAGTCAAGGATGAGCAGTTCTTC.

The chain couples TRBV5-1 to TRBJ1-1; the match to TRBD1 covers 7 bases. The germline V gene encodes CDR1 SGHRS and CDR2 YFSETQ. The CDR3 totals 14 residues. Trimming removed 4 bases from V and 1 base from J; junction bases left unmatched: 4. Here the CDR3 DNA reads TGCGCCAGCAGCGGGGGACAGCCGAACACTGAAGCTTTCTTT. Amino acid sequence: CASSGGQPNTEAFF. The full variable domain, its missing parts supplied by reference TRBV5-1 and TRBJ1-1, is KAGVTQTPRYLIKTRGQQVTLSCSPISGHRSVSWYQQTPGQGLQFLFEYFSETQRNKGNFPGRFSGRQFSNSRSEMNVSTLELGDSALYLCASSGGQPNTEAFFGQGTRLTVV.

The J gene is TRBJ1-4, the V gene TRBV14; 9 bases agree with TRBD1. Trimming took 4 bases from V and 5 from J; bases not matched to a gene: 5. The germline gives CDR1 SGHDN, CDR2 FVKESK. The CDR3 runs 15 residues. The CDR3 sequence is CASSPLGTGNEKLFF. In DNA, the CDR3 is TGTGCCAGCAGCCCCCTGGGGACAGGGAATGAAAAACTGTTTTTT.